A selection of T cell receptor beta chains follows, all from one sample in a study of blood T cell repertoires in COVID-19. Sequenced by immunoSEQ multiplex PCR; TCRdb stores in-frame clones only, minus some. The sample has roughly 200,000 clones; 80% to 90% are singletons. The sample was peripheral blood. Receptors originate from an elderly woman with COVID-19, enrolled during active disease. Both conserved end residues are part of each CDR3.

TRBJ1-6,TRBV5-8,CASSLFGGRGSLSPLHF
TRBJ1-6,TRBV4-3,CASSQTGGRSPLHF
TRBJ2-7,TRBV2,CASILLYEQYF
TRBJ1-4,TRBV3-1/TRBV3-2,CASSPGLPTPTNEKLFF
TRBJ2-2,TRBV12-3/TRBV12-4,CASCRANTGELFF
TRBJ1-1,TRBV6-5,CASSWTGVNTEAFF
TRBJ2-4,TRBV4-1,CASSQDPPRNIQYF
TRBJ1-2,TRBV28,CASTQHRVSYGYTF
TRBJ2-5,TRBV11-2,CASSLAPGLAGSETQYF
TRBJ2-1,TRBV2,CASRGLAGGFNEQFF
TRBJ2-1,TRBV5-4,CASSRGGQVYNEQFF
TRBJ2-3,TRBV7-9,CASSLGGTSGADTQYF
TRBJ2-5,TRBV2,CASVRGQQETQYF
TRBJ1-2,TRBV14,CASSQEGGDIPDFNYGYTF
TRBJ1-6,TRBV6-6,CASSYSRTGVSSPLHF
TRBJ2-7,TRBV4-2,CASSQAGSPYEQYF
TRBJ1-2,TRBV2,CASTGTITRGYTF
TRBJ2-3,TRBV9,CASSTGLAAVFSHTQYF
TRBJ2-1,TRBV5-1,CASSLTGNSGGEQFF
TRBJ1-2,TRBV19,CASSLGGAYYGYTF
TRBJ1-5,TRBV2,CASSEFGGYSNQPQHF
TRBJ1-1,TRBV6-5,CASSYSVAHTEAFF
TRBJ2-2,TRBV5-1,CASSTGHPGTGELFF
TRBJ2-3,TRBV7-9,CASRAVGDTQYF
TRBJ2-3,TRBV29-1,CSVDGLAGSTDTQYF
TRBJ2-3,TRBV5-1,CASSLVLGWGDGTDTQYF
TRBJ1-1,TRBV15,CATSFRTGGRTEAFF
TRBJ2-7,TRBV2,CASSGTEGLLGYEQYF
TRBJ2-5,TRBV7-9,CASSSRSPPYQETQYF
TRBJ2-1,TRBV7-2,CASNARGGGLGVYNEQFF
TRBJ2-1,TRBV19,CASSRRASGGSYNEQFF
TRBJ1-6,TRBV13,CASRSVGQGFPPLHF
TRBJ2-1,TRBV5-4,CASSLDGRAGNEQFF
TRBJ2-3,TRBV27,CASSLPSADTQYF
TRBJ2-3,TRBV20-1,CSASAGMRTDTQYF
TRBJ2-1,TRBV9,CASMAGNEQFF
TRBJ1-1,TRBV6-1,CASSEVTAGGMNTEAFF
TRBJ2-7,TRBV18,CASSPLGQATYEQYF
TRBJ1-1,TRBV18,CASSPPDRQNTEAFF
TRBJ1-1,TRBV6-5,CASGDRGSNTEAFF
TRBJ2-3,TRBV10-3,CAISEGSGTDTQYF